The 16 T cell receptor beta chains listed next were all sequenced from one sample in a study of cytomegalovirus exposure and HLA in healthy donors. Assay: immunoSEQ multiplex PCR; the TCRdb copy retains only in-frame clones and omits some. The table includes roughly 150,000 clones, about 95% detected once. Material for sequencing was PBMCs. The receptors derive from a woman aged 18-29 years in good health and CMV-seronegative.

This clone was observed once. The chain recombines TRBV29-1 with TRBJ1-2, with D hard to call. V shed 0 bases and J shed 4 bases, with 12 bases lying between them. Germline V lookup: CDR1 SQVTM, CDR2 ANQGSEA. The CDR3 is 14 amino acids. CDR3 amino acids: CSVEDLAERYGYTF. CDR3 DNA: TGCAGCGTTGAAGATCTGGCAGAGCGCTATGGCTACACCTTC.

The chain combines TRBV19 with TRBJ2-5, with 12 bases lining up with TRBD1. The CDR3 totals 15 residues. V was pared by 3 bases and J by 4 bases, with 3 bases of the junction left unmatched. Germline CDR1 reads LNHDA; CDR2 reads SQIVND (reference sequence). In DNA form, the CDR3 reads TGTGCCAGTAGTATTGGGACAGGGGGCTTAGAGACCCAGTACTTC. Encoded protein: CASSIGTGGLETQYF.

This chain connects TRBV2 to TRBJ1-2; 8 nucleotides align to TRBD1. Per the germline V gene, CDR1 is SNHLY and CDR2 is FYNNEI. The ends lost 6 bases at V and 3 bases at J; junction bases unmatched: 6. The CDR3 has 14 amino acids. CDR3 DNA sequence: TGTGCCAGCAGGGGCGGACAGGGAGACTATGGCTACACCTTC. Protein product: CASRGGQGDYGYTF.

The chain carries TRBV5-1 and TRBJ2-5, with 7 bases matching TRBD1. CDR3 size: 15 residues. Germline values: CDR1 SGHRS, CDR2 YFSETQ. The trim removed 2 bases at V and 5 bases at J, leaving 9 bases unmatched. The CDR3 region is CASSFGSGGDETQYF. Written as DNA, the CDR3 is TGCGCCAGCAGCTTTGGGTCAGGGGGTGACGAGACCCAGTACTTC.

The chain uses TRBV30 and TRBJ2-6, with 8 positions matching TRBD2. J gave up 2 bases and V 4 bases, and 19 bases lay outside the gene matches. CDR3 size: 20 residues. Germline lookup yields CDR1 GTSNPN and CDR2 SVGIG (reference sequence). CDR3 sequence: CAWTKPYGGGRGPGANVLTF. The DNA for the CDR3 is TGTGCCTGGACCAAACCCTACGGGGGGGGCAGGGGACCTGGGGCCAACGTCCTGACTTTC.

This chain uses TRBV7-2 with TRBJ2-1; possibly TRBD2 for D (6 bases). This CDR3 is built from 14 residues. The germline V gene encodes CDR1 SGHTA and CDR2 FQGNSA. The V end lost 4 bases, the J end lost 6 bases, and 13 bases lay between the germline ends. The CDR3 bases are TGTGCCAGCAGCTCCCTCGGGAGCCGCAATGAGCAGTTCTTC. Translating gives CASSSLGSRNEQFF.

V and J are TRBV7-2 and TRBJ2-1, with D possibly TRBD1 on 5 matching bases. V lost 2 bases and J 5 bases, leaving 10 bases between the germline ends. Germline values: CDR1 SGHTA, CDR2 FQGNSA. The CDR3 covers 14 residues. CDR3 in amino acids: CASSLIRQNNEQFF. CDR3 sequence (DNA): TGTGCCAGCAGCTTAATCCGACAGAACAATGAGCAGTTCTTC.

The chain uses TRBV9 and TRBJ1-2, with D unclear. Germline V CDR1 and CDR2: SGDLS, YYNGEE. V was cut by 2 bases and J by 6 bases, with 14 bases left in between. The CDR3 loop spans 14 amino acids. DNA of the CDR3: TGTGCCAGCAGCGTCGCCTCCGGGAACGATGGCTACACCTTC. It is translated as CASSVASGNDGYTF.

This rearrangement joins TRBV11-2 to TRBJ2-1; possibly TRBD2 for D (6 bases). Between the trimmed V and J ends, which lost 0 bases and 15 bases, there was a span of 15 bases. This CDR3 is built from 13 residues. CDR1 SGHAT and CDR2 FQNNGV come from the germline V gene. This chain's CDR3 is CASSLDSAGSPFF. In nucleotides, the CDR3 is TGTGCCAGCAGCTTAGATTCGGCGGGGAGCCCGTTCTTC.

The chain links TRBV6-5 to TRBJ1-4; D not certain. CDR3 length: 15 amino acids. With 0 bases removed from V and 3 bases from J, the gap between germline ends came to 8 bases. CDR1 is MNHEY and CDR2 is SVGAGI in the germline V gene. The CDR3 region has the DNA TGTGCCAGCAGTTACTCGTCCCGGTCTAATGAAAAACTGTTTTTT. Protein product: CASSYSSRSNEKLFF.

In regard to this clone: Relative to the germline gene, one junction end is altered; a read error may explain this. The chain joins TRBV7-7 to TRBJ2-2; D possibly corresponds to TRBD1 (7 bases). Germline assignment: CDR1 SSHAT and CDR2 FNYEAQ (reference sequence). The CDR3 is 17 amino acids. Here the CDR3 reads CASSQGGRAVQTGELFF. The CDR3 DNA reads TGTGCTAGCAGCCAGGGGGGCAGGGCCGTGCAGACCGGGGAGCTGTTTTTT.

The chain uses TRBV5-5 and TRBJ2-1; D gene unclear. Germline CDR1 SGHKS, CDR2 YYEKEE (reference sequence). This CDR3 is built from 14 residues. With 4 bases removed from V and 6 bases from J, the gap between germline ends came to 14 bases. The CDR3 sequence is CASSLVTLGNEQFF. CDR3 in DNA: TGTGCCAGCAGCCTTGTTACGCTCGGCAATGAGCAGTTCTTC.

The rearrangement uses TRBV27 and TRBJ2-7; TRBD1 is a possible D gene (5 bases). The CDR3 covers 19 residues. Germline CDR1 and CDR2: MNHEY and SMNVEV (reference sequence). V was clipped by 1 base and J by 5 bases, with 27 bases between them. The CDR3 loop is CASSLYGVTSMPGFNEQYF. CDR3 DNA sequence: TGTGCCAGCAGTTTATATGGCGTTACGAGTATGCCAGGGTTCAACGAGCAGTACTTC.

V is TRBV7-3 and J is TRBJ2-6; D gene ambiguous. CDR3 length: 16 amino acids. Germline V lookup: CDR1 SGHTA, CDR2 FQGTGA. Trimming removed 5 bases at V and 0 bases at J, with 11 bases between. The CDR3 loop is CASSTPQISGANVLTF. CDR3 in DNA: TGTGCCAGCAGCACTCCCCAAATCTCTGGGGCCAACGTCCTGACTTTC. Together with reference TRBV7-3 and TRBJ2-6, the CDR3 gives the full variable domain: GAGVSQTPSNKVTEKGKYVELRCDPISGHTALYWYRQSLGQGPEFLIYFQGTGAADDSGLPNDRFFAVRPEGSVSTLKIQRTERGDSAVYLCASSTPQISGANVLTFGAGSRLTVL.

This chain connects TRBV5-1 to TRBJ2-7, with 8 bases that match TRBD1. This CDR3 comprises 14 residues. From germline, CDR1 is SGHRS and CDR2 YFSETQ. Losses at the gene ends were 5 bases for V and 2 bases for J; bases not matched to a gene: 6. CDR3 protein: CASRIGTGAYEQYF. The CDR3 coding sequence is TGCGCCAGCAGGATCGGGACAGGCGCCTACGAGCAGTACTTC.

This clone was counted once. The chain uses TRBV7-2 and TRBJ2-5; 9 nucleotides align to TRBD2. The CDR3 runs 17 residues. Losses at the gene ends were 4 bases for V and 5 bases for J; bases not matched to a gene: 14. CDR1 and CDR2 from the germline V gene are SGHTA and FQGNSA. The CDR3 loop is CASSSGLSGGRLETQYF. CDR3 nucleotides: TGTGCCAGCAGCTCCGGGCTGAGCGGGGGGCGCCTGGAGACCCAGTACTTC.